This T cell receptor (beta chain) was documented in a study of blood T cell repertoires in COVID-19. There are 16 residues in the CDR3. V shed 0 bases and J shed 0 bases, with 9 bases lying between them. Germline V gene lookup returns CDR1 LGHNA and CDR2 YNFKEQ. Sequenced by immunoSEQ multiplex PCR; TCRdb stores in-frame clones only, minus some. In the table there are some 160,000 clones, roughly 90% of which are singletons. The sequencing sample was made of peripheral blood. The chain has TRBV4-2 and TRBJ1-3; D gene uncertain. This receptor was taken from a man aged 60 to 75 with acute or convalescent COVID-19. In DNA form, the CDR3 reads TGTGCCAGCAGCCAAGACTACGGGAACTCTGGAAACACCATATATTTT. This codes for CASSQDYGNSGNTIYF.